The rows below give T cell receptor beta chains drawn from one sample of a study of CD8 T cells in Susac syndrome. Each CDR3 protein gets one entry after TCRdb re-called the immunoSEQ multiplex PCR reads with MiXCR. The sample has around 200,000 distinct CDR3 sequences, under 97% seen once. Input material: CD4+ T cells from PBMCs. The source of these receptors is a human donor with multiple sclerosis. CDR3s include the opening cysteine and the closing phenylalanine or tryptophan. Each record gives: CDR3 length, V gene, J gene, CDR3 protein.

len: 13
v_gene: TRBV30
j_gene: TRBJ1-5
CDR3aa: CAWSGPRGQPQHF

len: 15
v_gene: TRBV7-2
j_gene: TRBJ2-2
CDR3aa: CASSLAPTTTGELFF

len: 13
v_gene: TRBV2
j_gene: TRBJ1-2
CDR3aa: CASSEGRTPGYTF

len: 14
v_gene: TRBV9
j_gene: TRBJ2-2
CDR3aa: CASSVASGPGELFF

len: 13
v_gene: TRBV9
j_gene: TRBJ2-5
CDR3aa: CASSVELAGPQYF

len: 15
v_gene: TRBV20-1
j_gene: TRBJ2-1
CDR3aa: CSATRLARPYNEQFF

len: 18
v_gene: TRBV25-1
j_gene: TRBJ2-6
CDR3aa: CASSEWQGRDSGANVLTF

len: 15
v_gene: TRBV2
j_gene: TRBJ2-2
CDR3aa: CASRGGILNTGELFF

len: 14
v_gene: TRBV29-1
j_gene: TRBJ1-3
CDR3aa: CSVQATSSGNTIYF

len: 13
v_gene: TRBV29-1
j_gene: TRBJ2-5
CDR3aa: CSVRTSGAETQYF